A single sample is the source of the 12 T cell receptor beta chains below, sequenced in a study of cytomegalovirus exposure and HLA in healthy donors. The PCR had 60 Vbeta and 13 Jbeta primers. TCRdb's table, derived via immunoSEQ multiplex PCR, lists solely in-frame clones and lacks some. Of roughly 120,000 clones in the sample, roughly two thirds were seen once. Sequencing was carried out using PBMCs. The receptors originated from a man between 25 and 39 years old in good health and CMV-seropositive.

This chain connects TRBV6-6 to TRBJ2-4; D is uncertain. CDR3 length: 15 residues. Trimming stripped 8 bases from V and 0 bases from J, with 14 bases between. In germline, CDR1 is MNHNY, CDR2 SVGAGI (reference sequence). Here the CDR3 DNA reads TGTGCCAGCCTCGGCGGTAGACTAGCCAAAAACATTCAGTACTTC. Translating gives CASLGGRLAKNIQYF.

The chain joins TRBV27 to TRBJ1-4; D ambiguous. This CDR3 spans 17 amino acids. Per the germline V gene, CDR1 is MNHEY and CDR2 is SMNVEV (reference sequence). Deletions cut 0 bases from V and 7 bases from J, with 18 bases between. The CDR3 DNA reads TGTGCCAGCAGTTTATCGAGAGGGTGGGGTGTCGGTGAAAAACTGTTTTTT. It is translated as CASSLSRGWGVGEKLFF.

The rearrangement links TRBV11-3 to TRBJ1-1; D unresolved. Germline values: CDR1 SGHNT, CDR2 YENEEA. The length of the CDR3 is 13 residues. Deletions cut 3 bases from V and 1 base from J, with 6 bases between. The CDR3 reads CASSLEGNTEAFF. The CDR3 DNA reads TGTGCCAGCAGCTTGGAGGGGAACACTGAAGCTTTCTTT.

V and J are TRBV14 and TRBJ1-1, with 8 bases lining up with TRBD1. The V gene's germline CDR1 is SGHDN and CDR2 FVKESK. The CDR3 runs 16 residues. V was pared by 4 bases and J by 5 bases, with 12 bases of the junction left unmatched. The CDR3 is CASSPLYRGRWTEAFF. In DNA, the CDR3 is TGTGCCAGCAGCCCCCTTTACAGGGGGAGGTGGACTGAAGCTTTCTTT.

The chain carries TRBV15 and TRBJ2-1; TRBD1 matches at 8 bases. The germline gives CDR1 LNHNV, CDR2 YYDKDF (reference sequence). This CDR3 region has 17 residues. V was clipped by 0 bases and J by 3 bases; unmatched bases: 7. Here the CDR3 reads CATSRDIGTGLYNEQFF. The CDR3 DNA reads as TGTGCCACCAGCAGAGATATTGGGACAGGACTCTACAATGAGCAGTTCTTC. The variable domain in full, with the rest retrieved from reference TRBV15 and TRBJ2-1, is DAMVIQNPRYQVTQFGKPVTLSCSQTLNHNVMYWYQQKSSQAPKLLFHYYDKDFNNEADTPDNFQSRRPNTSFCFLDIRSPGLGDTAMYLCATSRDIGTGLYNEQFFGPGTRLTVL.

The table lists this clone with a few counts. The chain couples TRBV7-2 to TRBJ2-4; 9 bases line up with TRBD1. The CDR3 totals 15 residues. The V segment lost 2 bases and the J segment 9 bases; nucleotides outside the gene matches: 8. The germline CDR1 and CDR2 sequences are SGHTA and FQGNSA. The DNA for the CDR3 is TGTGCCAGCAGCTTATCCTGGACAGGGGCTGGCATTCAGTACTTC. It codes for CASSLSWTGAGIQYF.

CDR3 sequence: CASSQSRGSPGANVLTF. In DNA, the CDR3 is TGTGCCAGCAGCCAAAGTCGCGGGTCCCCCGGGGCCAACGTCCTGACTTTC. This chain uses TRBV4-2 with TRBJ2-6; possible D gene TRBD2, 5 bases. Trimming removed 2 bases at V and 4 bases at J, with 15 bases between. The CDR3 covers 17 residues. In germline, CDR1 is LGHNA, CDR2 YNFKEQ.

J is TRBJ1-1 and V is TRBV6-1; possibly TRBD1 for D (6 bases). There are 11 residues in the CDR3. Germline assignment: CDR1 MNHNS and CDR2 SASEGT. V was pared by 4 bases and J by 8 bases, with 8 bases between. CDR3 residues: CASSVQGEAFF. The CDR3 nucleotides read TGTGCCAGCAGTGTTCAGGGGGAAGCTTTCTTT.

V is TRBV11-1 and J is TRBJ1-2; 8 nucleotides align to TRBD1. Unmatched junction bases numbered 5, after V lost 5 bases and J lost 6 bases. Germline V gives CDR1 SGHAT, CDR2 FQDESV (reference sequence). The CDR3 loop spans 13 amino acids. CDR3 amino acids: CASSLDRDHGYTF. The CDR3 bases are TGTGCCAGCAGCCTGGACAGGGATCATGGCTACACCTTC.

The chain joins TRBV15 to TRBJ2-1; 7 bases line up with TRBD2. Germline CDR1 and CDR2: LNHNV and YYDKDF (reference sequence). This CDR3 spans 16 amino acids. Germline trimming cut 0 bases from V and 6 bases from J; bases unmatched to any gene: 8. The CDR3 DNA reads as TGTGCCACCAGCAGAGATCCCCCGGGAGGTATCAATGAGCAGTTCTTC. Amino acid sequence: CATSRDPPGGINEQFF. Together with reference TRBV15 and TRBJ2-1, the CDR3 gives the full variable domain: DAMVIQNPRYQVTQFGKPVTLSCSQTLNHNVMYWYQQKSSQAPKLLFHYYDKDFNNEADTPDNFQSRRPNTSFCFLDIRSPGLGDTAMYLCATSRDPPGGINEQFFGPGTRLTVL.

A note on this clone: This same CDR3 is encoded by further DNA sequences in the sample. The CDR3 is CATSRDGLSSYEQYF. Written as DNA, the CDR3 is TGTGCCACCAGCAGAGATGGGCTATCGTCCTACGAGCAGTACTTC. The V and J genes are TRBV15 and TRBJ2-7; D not certain. Looked up from germline, CDR1 is LNHNV and CDR2 is YYDKDF (reference sequence). The CDR3 consists of 15 residues. V lost 0 bases to trimming and J lost 1 base, with 10 bases between them.

The V gene is TRBV11-2, the J gene TRBJ2-5; D is undetermined. The germline V gene encodes CDR1 SGHAT and CDR2 FQNNGV. This CDR3 comprises 14 residues. Trimming removed 4 bases from V and 5 bases from J, with 14 bases in between. CDR3 residues: CASSSLATGETQYF. Here the CDR3 DNA reads TGTGCCAGCAGCTCCCTGGCGACCGGGGAGACCCAGTACTTC.